This T cell receptor (beta chain) was obtained from a study of T cell changes during pregnancy in multiple sclerosis. V dropped 2 bases and J dropped 7; count of bases not matched to a gene: 11. The CDR3 runs 16 residues. Germline V gene lookup returns CDR1 MGHRA and CDR2 YSYEKL. TCRdb's copy holds only in-frame clones and misses some; the assay was immunoSEQ multiplex PCR. The sample lists approximately 33,000 clones, 90% to 95% seen once, with 0.45% to 0.5% in the top ten. The chain has TRBV4-1 and TRBJ2-5; 9 bases match TRBD1. Sequenced here: CD4+ T cells from peripheral blood mononuclear cells, sampled after pregnancy. This TCR was recovered from a female donor with multiple sclerosis, enrolled in a pregnancy study. In DNA form, the CDR3 reads TGCGCCAGCAGCCAATACCGGGACAGGGATTCGGGGACCCAGTACTTC. Its translation: CASSQYRDRDSGTQYF.